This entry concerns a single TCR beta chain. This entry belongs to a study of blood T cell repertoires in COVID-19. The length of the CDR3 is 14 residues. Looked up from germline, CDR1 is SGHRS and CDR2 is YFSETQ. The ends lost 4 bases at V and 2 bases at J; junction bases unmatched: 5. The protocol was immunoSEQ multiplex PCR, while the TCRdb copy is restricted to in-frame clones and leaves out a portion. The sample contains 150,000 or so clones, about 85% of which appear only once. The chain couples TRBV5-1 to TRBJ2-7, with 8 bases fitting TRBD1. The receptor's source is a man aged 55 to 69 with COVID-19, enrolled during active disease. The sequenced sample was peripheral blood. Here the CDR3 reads CASSPQGAPYEQYF. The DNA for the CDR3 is TGCGCCAGCAGCCCCCAGGGGGCCCCCTACGAGCAGTACTTC.